This T cell receptor (beta chain) was retrieved from a study of blood T cell repertoires in COVID-19. On the study more broadly: Researchers got acute and convalescent COVID-19 samples from the United States, Italy and Spain.

Some clones are missing from TCRdb's copy, which holds only in-frame ones; the method was immunoSEQ multiplex PCR. This table holds fewer than 110,000 clones, about 90% found once. Trimming stripped 10 bases from V and 0 bases from J, with 4 bases between. The CDR3 sequence is 11 residues long. Germline loops: CDR1 SNHLY, CDR2 FYNNEI. The clonotype comes from a human donor in a cohort sampled during active COVID-19. This chain uses TRBV2 with TRBJ1-3; no reliable D call. The sequencing input was peripheral blood. In DNA form, the CDR3 reads TGTGCCACCGGCTCTGGAAACACCATATATTTT. Translating it yields CATGSGNTIYF. The entire variable domain, with the rest obtained from reference TRBV2 and TRBJ1-3, is as follows: EPEVTQTPSHQVTQMGQEVILRCVPISNHLYFYWYRQILGQKVEFLVSFYNNEISEKSEIFDDQFSVERPDGSNFTLKIRSTKLEDSAMYFCATGSGNTIYFGEGSWLTVV.